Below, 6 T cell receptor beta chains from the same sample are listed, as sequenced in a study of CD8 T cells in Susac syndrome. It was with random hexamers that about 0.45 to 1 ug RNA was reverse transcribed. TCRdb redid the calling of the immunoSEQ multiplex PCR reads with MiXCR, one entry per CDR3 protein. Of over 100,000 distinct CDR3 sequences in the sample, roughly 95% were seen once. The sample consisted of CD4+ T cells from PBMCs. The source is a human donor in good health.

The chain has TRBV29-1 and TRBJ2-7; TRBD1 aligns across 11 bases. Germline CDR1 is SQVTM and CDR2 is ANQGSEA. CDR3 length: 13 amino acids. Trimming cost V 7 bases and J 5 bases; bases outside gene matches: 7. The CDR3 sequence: CSAPGQGVNEQYF. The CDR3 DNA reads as TGCAGCGCACCGGGACAGGGGGTCAACGAGCAGTACTTC.

The CDR3, as DNA: TGTGCCAGCAGTTTCATTAGGACAGGGATCTACAATGAGCAGTTCTTC. Protein: CASSFIRTGIYNEQFF. V is TRBV12-3 or TRBV12-4 and J is TRBJ2-1; 8 bases fit TRBD1. Trimming took 3 bases from V and 3 from J; bases not matched to a gene: 7. The CDR3 length is 16 residues.

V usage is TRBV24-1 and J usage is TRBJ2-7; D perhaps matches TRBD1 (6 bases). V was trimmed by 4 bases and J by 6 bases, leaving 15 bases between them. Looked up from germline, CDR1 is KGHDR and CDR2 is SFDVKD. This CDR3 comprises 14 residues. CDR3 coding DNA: TGTGCCACCAGTGACGGGGACATACGCTCCGAGCAGTACTTC. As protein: CATSDGDIRSEQYF.

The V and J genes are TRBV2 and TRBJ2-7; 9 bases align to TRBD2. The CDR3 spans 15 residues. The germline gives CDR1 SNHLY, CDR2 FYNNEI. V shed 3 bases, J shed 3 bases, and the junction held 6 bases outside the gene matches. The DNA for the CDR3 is TGTGCCAGCAGTGAGGGACTAGCCGCAGGCTACGAGCAGTACTTC. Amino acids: CASSEGLAAGYEQYF.

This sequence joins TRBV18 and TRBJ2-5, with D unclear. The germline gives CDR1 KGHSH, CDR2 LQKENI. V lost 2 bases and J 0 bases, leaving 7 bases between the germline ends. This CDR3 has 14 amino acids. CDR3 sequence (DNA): TGTGCCAGCTCACCAGGACGTAACCAAGAGACCCAGTACTTC. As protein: CASSPGRNQETQYF.

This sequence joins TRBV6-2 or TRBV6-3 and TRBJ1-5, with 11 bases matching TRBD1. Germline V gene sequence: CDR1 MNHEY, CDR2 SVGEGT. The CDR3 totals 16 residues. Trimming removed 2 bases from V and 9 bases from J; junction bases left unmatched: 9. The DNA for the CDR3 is TGTGCCAGCAGTTACCCCAGGGACAGGGGGTTGCGGCCCCAGCATTTT. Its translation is CASSYPRDRGLRPQHF.